The following is a T cell receptor beta chain sequence with its context. This entry comes from a study of cytomegalovirus exposure and HLA in healthy donors. The PCR used 60 Vbeta and 13 Jbeta primers. Generated by immunoSEQ multiplex PCR, the TCRdb table keeps only in-frame clones and is missing some. This sample has around 110,000 clones, with about three fifths found just once. J gave up 8 bases and V 4 bases, and 5 bases lay outside the gene matches. Germline V gene data show CDR1 as LGHNT and CDR2 as FRNRAP. The CDR3 is 13 residues long. The chain recombines TRBV12-5 with TRBJ2-1, with 7 bases lining up with TRBD1. The origin of this receptor is a woman in her 40s in good health and CMV-seropositive. The sequenced sample was PBMCs. CDR3 loop: CASGYSTGDEQFF. The CDR3 DNA reads as TGTGCTAGTGGTTACTCTACAGGGGATGAGCAGTTCTTC.